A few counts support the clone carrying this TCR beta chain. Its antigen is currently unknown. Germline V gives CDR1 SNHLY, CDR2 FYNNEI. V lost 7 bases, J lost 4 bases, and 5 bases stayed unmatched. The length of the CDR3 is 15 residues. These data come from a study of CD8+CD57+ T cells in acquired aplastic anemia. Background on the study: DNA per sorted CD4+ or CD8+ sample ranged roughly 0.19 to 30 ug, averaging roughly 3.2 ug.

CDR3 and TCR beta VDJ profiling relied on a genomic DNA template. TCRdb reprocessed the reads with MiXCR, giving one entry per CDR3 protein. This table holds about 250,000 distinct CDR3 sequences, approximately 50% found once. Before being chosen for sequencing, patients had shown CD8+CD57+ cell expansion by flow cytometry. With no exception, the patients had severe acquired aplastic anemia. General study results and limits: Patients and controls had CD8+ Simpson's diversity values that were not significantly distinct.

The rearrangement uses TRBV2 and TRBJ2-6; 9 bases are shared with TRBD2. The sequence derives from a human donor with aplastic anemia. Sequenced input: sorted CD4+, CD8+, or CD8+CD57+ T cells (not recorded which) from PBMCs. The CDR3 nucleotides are TGTGCCAGCAAAGCGGGGGGTTGGGGGGCCAACGTCCTGACTTTC. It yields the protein CASKAGGWGANVLTF.